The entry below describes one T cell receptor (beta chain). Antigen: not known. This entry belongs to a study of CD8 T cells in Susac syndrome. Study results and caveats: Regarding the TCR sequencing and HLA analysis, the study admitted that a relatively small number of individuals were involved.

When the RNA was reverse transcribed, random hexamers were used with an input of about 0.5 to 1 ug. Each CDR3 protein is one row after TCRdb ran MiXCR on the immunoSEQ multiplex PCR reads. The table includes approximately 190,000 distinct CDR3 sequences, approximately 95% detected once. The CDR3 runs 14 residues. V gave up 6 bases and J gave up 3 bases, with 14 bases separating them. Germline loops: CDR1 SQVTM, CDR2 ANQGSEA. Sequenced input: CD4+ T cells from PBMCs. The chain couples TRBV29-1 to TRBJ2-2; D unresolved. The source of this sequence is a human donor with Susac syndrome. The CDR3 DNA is TGCAGCGTCCTAAACCCAACAGACACCGGGGAGCTGTTTTTT. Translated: CSVLNPTDTGELFF.